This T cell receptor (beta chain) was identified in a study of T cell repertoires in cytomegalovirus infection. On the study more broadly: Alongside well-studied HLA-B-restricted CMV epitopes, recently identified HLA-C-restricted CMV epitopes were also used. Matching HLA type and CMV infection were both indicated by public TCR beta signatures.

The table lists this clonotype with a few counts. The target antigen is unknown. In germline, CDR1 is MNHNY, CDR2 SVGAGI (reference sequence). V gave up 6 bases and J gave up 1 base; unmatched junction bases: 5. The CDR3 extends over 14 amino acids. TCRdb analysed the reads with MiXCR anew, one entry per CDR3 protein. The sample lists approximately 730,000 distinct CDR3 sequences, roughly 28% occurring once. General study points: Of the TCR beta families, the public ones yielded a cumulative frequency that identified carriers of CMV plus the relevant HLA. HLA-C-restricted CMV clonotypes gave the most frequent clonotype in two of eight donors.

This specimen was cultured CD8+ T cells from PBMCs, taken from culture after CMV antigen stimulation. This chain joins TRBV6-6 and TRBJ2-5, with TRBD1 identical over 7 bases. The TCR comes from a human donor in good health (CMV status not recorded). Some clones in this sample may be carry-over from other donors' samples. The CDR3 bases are TGTGCCAGCAGACGGGACAGCCTCCAAGAGACCCAGTACTTC. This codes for CASRRDSLQETQYF.